Listed below are T cell receptor beta chains from one sample, sequenced in a study of siplizumab effects on memory and regulatory T cells. Here immunoSEQ multiplex PCR was the method, and the copy in TCRdb shows in-frame clones only, minus some. The sample lists roughly 100,000 clones, roughly 93% seen once, with approximately 0.67% in the top ten. Source material: Tregs sorted from blood. These receptors all stem from a human donor in good health. Each CDR3 is given with its conserved first and last residue. Fields, in order: clone size, D gene, V gene, CDR3 length, J gene, CDR3 DNA, CDR3 protein. The D gene is left open where the match is weak. Part of the rows lack a size; the others show once, few, many or a class for expanded clones.

>NA|TRBD1|TRBV2|16|TRBJ2-7
TGTGCCAGCAGTGAAGGTGGCAGGGGGTTCGCCTACGAGCAGTACTTC
CASSEGGRGFAYEQYF
>NA|NA|TRBV13|16|TRBJ2-7
TGTGCCAGCAGCTTAAGCTCCTCGGGACACTCCTACGAGCAGTACTTC
CASSLSSSGHSYEQYF
>NA|TRBD1|TRBV6-5|15|TRBJ2-7
TGTGCCAGCAGTATGGGCTGGACAGGGGGCTACGAGCAGTACTTC
CASSMGWTGGYEQYF
>NA|TRBD2|TRBV10-3|14|TRBJ2-7
TGTGCCATCAGTGATTTAGCGGGAAACTACGAGCAGTACTTC
CAISDLAGNYEQYF
>NA|TRBD2|TRBV5-1|18|TRBJ2-3
TGCGCCAGCAGCGCGCTAGCGGGAGTATGGGGGGAAACAGATACGCAGTATTTT
CASSALAGVWGETDTQYF
>few|TRBD2|TRBV7-3|14|TRBJ2-5
TGTGCCAGCAGCTCCCACGGGGGGCAAGAGACCCAGTACTTC
CASSSHGGQETQYF
>NA|TRBD1|TRBV5-1|14|TRBJ2-7
TGCGCCAGCAGCAGAGAGACAGGGCCGAGGGAGCAGTACTTC
CASSRETGPREQYF
>once|TRBD1|TRBV4-1|14|TRBJ2-7
TGCGCCAGCAGCCAAAGACAGGGATGGGGGGAGCAGTACTTC
CASSQRQGWGEQYF
>NA|NA|TRBV15|16|TRBJ2-2
TGTGCCACCAGCGGTGGCGCTAGCGCGAACACCGGGGAGCTGTTTTTT
CATSGGASANTGELFF
>NA|NA|TRBV30|15|TRBJ2-4
TGTGCCTGGAGTGTTGGGGAGCTAGTGAAAAACATTCAGTACTTC
CAWSVGELVKNIQYF
>NA|NA|TRBV11-2|14|TRBJ1-2
TGTGCCAGCAGCTTAGATTCGGGGGTTCATGGCTACACCTTC
CASSLDSGVHGYTF
>NA|TRBD1|TRBV6-1|14|TRBJ2-5
TGTGCCAGCAGCAGGGGGACGTACCAAGAGACCCAGTACTTC
CASSRGTYQETQYF
>NA|NA|TRBV15|13|TRBJ1-1
TGTGCCACCAGCTTTAGCTTGAACACTGAAGCTTTCTTT
CATSFSLNTEAFF
>NA|NA|TRBV27|17|TRBJ2-6
TGTGCCAGCAGTTTATCCCCGGGGTTCGCTGGGGCCAACGTCCTGACTTTC
CASSLSPGFAGANVLTF
>medium-sized|NA|TRBV28|14|TRBJ2-7
TGTGCCAGCACCGATAGGGGGGGGGCCCGCGAGCAGTACTTC
CASTDRGGAREQYF
>NA|TRBD1|TRBV5-1|14|TRBJ2-7
TGCGCCAGCAGCCCCGGACAGGGGTTCAACGAGCAGTACTTC
CASSPGQGFNEQYF
>NA|NA|TRBV9|12|TRBJ1-2
TGTGCCAGCAGCACGGGCTACGAGGGCTACACCTTC
CASSTGYEGYTF
>once|NA|TRBV5-6|12|TRBJ1-1
TGTGCCAGCAGCTTGAGGGAAACTGAAGCTTTCTTT
CASSLRETEAFF
>NA|NA|TRBV7-9|15|TRBJ1-2
TGTGCCAGCAGCTTAGGATTGTGGCAGGGGAAGGGCTACACCTTC
CASSLGLWQGKGYTF
>NA|NA|TRBV9|13|TRBJ1-5
TGTGCCAGCAGCGGCTCTTTCAATCAGCCCCAGCATTTT
CASSGSFNQPQHF
>NA|NA|TRBV15|14|TRBJ2-7
TGTGCCACCAGCAGAGAAAGAACTCAAAACGAGCAGTACTTC
CATSRERTQNEQYF
>NA|NA|TRBV11-3|14|TRBJ2-5
TGTGCCAGCAGCTTAGATCGGGTCGAGGAGACCCAGTACTTC
CASSLDRVEETQYF
>NA|TRBD1|TRBV6-1|12|TRBJ1-1
TGTGCCAGTACAGGGGGATGGACTGAAGCTTTCTTT
CASTGGWTEAFF
>NA|NA|TRBV6-1|15|TRBJ1-2
TGTGCCAGCAGTGAAGTGGTAGGGCCCGGAATAGGCTACACCTTC
CASSEVVGPGIGYTF
>NA|TRBD1|TRBV5-1|15|TRBJ1-2
TGCGCCAGCAGCAGATCCGGGACAGGGGTGGAGGGCTACACCTTC
CASSRSGTGVEGYTF
>NA|NA|TRBV15|17|TRBJ2-7
TGTGCCACCAGCAGAGGGAGGTCGAATTACAGGGACCACGAGCAGTACTTC
CATSRGRSNYRDHEQYF
>NA|NA|TRBV4-1|16|TRBJ1-2
TGCGCCAGCAGCCAAGATACGGCGGGGATATCCTATGGCTACACCTTC
CASSQDTAGISYGYTF
>once|NA|TRBV12-1|16|TRBJ2-6
TGTGCCAGCAGCCGTCCAGACAGCTCTGGGGCCAACGTCCTGACTTTC
CASSRPDSSGANVLTF
>NA|TRBD2|TRBV6-6|14|TRBJ2-5
TGTGCCAGCAGTTACGGGACTAGCATAGAGACCCAGTACTTC
CASSYGTSIETQYF
>NA|NA|TRBV5-6|13|TRBJ1-5
TGTGCCAGCAGCTTCCAGGGTAGACAGCCCCAGCATTTT
CASSFQGRQPQHF
>NA|TRBD1|TRBV2|12|TRBJ2-7
TGTGCCAGCCGGACAGGGATATACGAGCAGTACTTC
CASRTGIYEQYF
>NA|NA|TRBV11-1|13|TRBJ1-1
TGTGCCAGCAGCTCAAGGTGGAACACTGAAGCTTTCTTT
CASSSRWNTEAFF
>NA|NA|TRBV5-6|17|TRBJ1-2
TGTGCCAGCAGCGTCCCGGGACCGGGTGAGATTGCTTATGGCTACACCTTC
CASSVPGPGEIAYGYTF
>NA|TRBD2|TRBV25-1|16|TRBJ2-1
TGTGCCAGCAGTCCCCAGGGACTAGCGGGAGTCAATGAGCAGTTCTTC
CASSPQGLAGVNEQFF
>NA|NA|TRBV6-5|15|TRBJ1-3
TGTGCCAGCAGTTACGGTCGGGGCTCTGGAAACACCATATATTTT
CASSYGRGSGNTIYF
>NA|TRBD1|TRBV9|15|TRBJ1-3
TGTGCCAGCAGCGCCCAACAGGGGCCTGGAAACACCATATATTTT
CASSAQQGPGNTIYF
>NA|NA|TRBV4-2|12|TRBJ1-6
TGTGCCAGCAGCTCCCCCCGTTCACCCCTCCACTTT
CASSSPRSPLHF
>NA|NA|TRBV2|13|TRBJ2-7
TGTGCCAGCAGTGGATTAGCCGGATACGAGCAGTACTTC
CASSGLAGYEQYF
>NA|NA|TRBV12-5|13|TRBJ2-1
TGTGCTAGTGGTTTGGTAGTTTCGGGTGGGCAGTTCTTC
CASGLVVSGGQFF
>NA|NA|TRBV30|17|TRBJ2-6
TGTGCCTGGAGTGTCGGGCAGGGACGCTCTGGGGCCAACGTCCTGACTTTC
CAWSVGQGRSGANVLTF
>NA|NA|TRBV6-1|17|TRBJ2-6
TGTGCCAGCAGTGCACAGGGGGGGAAGGTCGGGGCCAACGTCCTGACTTTC
CASSAQGGKVGANVLTF
>NA|TRBD1|TRBV7-9|14|TRBJ1-1
TGTGCCAGCAGCTCCAGGGGGCTGGGTACTGAAGCTTTCTTT
CASSSRGLGTEAFF
>NA|TRBD1|TRBV27|14|TRBJ1-2
TGTGCCAGCAGAAAGGACAGGGCCAGCTATGGCTACACCTTC
CASRKDRASYGYTF